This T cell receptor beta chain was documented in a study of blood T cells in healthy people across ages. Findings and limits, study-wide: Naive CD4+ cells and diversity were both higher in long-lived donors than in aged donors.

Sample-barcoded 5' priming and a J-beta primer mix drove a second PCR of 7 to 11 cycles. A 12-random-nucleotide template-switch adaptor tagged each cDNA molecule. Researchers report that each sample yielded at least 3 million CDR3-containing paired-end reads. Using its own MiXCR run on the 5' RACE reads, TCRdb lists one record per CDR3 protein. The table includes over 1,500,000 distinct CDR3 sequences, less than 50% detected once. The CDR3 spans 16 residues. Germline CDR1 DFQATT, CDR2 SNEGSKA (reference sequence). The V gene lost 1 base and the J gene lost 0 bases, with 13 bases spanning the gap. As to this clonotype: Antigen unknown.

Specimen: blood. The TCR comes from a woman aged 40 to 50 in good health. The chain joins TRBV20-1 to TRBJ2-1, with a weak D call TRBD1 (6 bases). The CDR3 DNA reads TGCAGTGCTAGAGGTCATAGCAGGGGCTCCTACAATGAGCAGTTCTTC. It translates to CSARGHSRGSYNEQFF.